A selection of T cell receptor beta chains follows, all from one sample in a study of T cells after posttransplantation cyclophosphamide. TCRdb's copy holds only in-frame clones and misses some; the assay was immunoSEQ multiplex PCR. The repertoire has approximately 40,000 clones, none seen only once; the ten largest take about 2%. The sequenced material came from PBMCs. The receptors stem from a middle-aged man in good health, CMV-negative, and a related stem cell transplant donor. Each CDR3 is given without its conserved first and last residue. A D gene is named only where the DNA matches it firmly.

CDR3,V,D
ASSATSYWTDTQY,TRBV9,NA
ASSQEGGQGETQY,TRBV4-3,NA
ASKLAGPDTGELF,TRBV2,TRBD2
ASSPRSQGFGELF,TRBV18,NA
ASSLRDRGTEAF,TRBV7-8,TRBD1
ASSLGTQYSGNTIY,TRBV2,NA
ASTSAVFLEEQY,TRBV11-2,NA
ASKRGGTMNTEAF,TRBV6-5,NA
ATRTSGTIQY,TRBV19,TRBD2
ASRRGDRGISPLH,TRBV4-3,TRBD1
ASSVLGLADSYNEQF,TRBV9,TRBD2
ASSELSQGLWETQY,TRBV6-1,NA
ASSSSGQGSYGYT,TRBV5-1,TRBD1
ASTLGVLNTGELF,TRBV5-5,NA
ASSQESQGSTDEQY,TRBV4-1,TRBD1
ASRQGWGETQY,TRBV27,NA
ASSDPLGGQF,TRBV19,NA
ASSFGEGRTQY,TRBV5-8,NA
AISTGGANTEAF,TRBV10-3,TRBD1
ASSPGGAEETQY,TRBV7-9,TRBD1
ASSLVLASTDTQY,TRBV5-1,NA
ASIDRPGGYT,TRBV19,NA
ASRSGQGQQGGGYT,TRBV6-6,TRBD1
ASSLEGSLDQPQH,TRBV7-2,NA
ASSLGRGTDTQY,TRBV5-8,NA
ASSRSGGHYEQY,TRBV5-1,NA
ASSQEDNLYEQY,TRBV14,NA
ASSFRVGGSGETQY,TRBV27,TRBD2
AISGAGNWTNYGYT,TRBV10-3,NA
ASSELTGEDGYT,TRBV6-1,TRBD1
ASSLAGLAGGQETQY,TRBV5-8,TRBD2
ASSQDTGDGYT,TRBV4-1,NA
ASSEREGGNEQF,TRBV2,TRBD2
ASSQAGLGGDQPQH,TRBV4-1,NA
ASSPGTDTQY,TRBV13,NA
ASRGTGGNNSPLH,TRBV10-2,TRBD1
ASSSSHGGSTNEKLF,TRBV11-3,NA
ASSPTTGWSNTEAF,TRBV7-9,TRBD1
ASSSRTGVTGEKLF,TRBV7-9,TRBD1
ASSLGTGSLGTDTQY,TRBV7-3,TRBD1
ASSQQGPNQPQH,TRBV27,NA
ASSTGSGTGELF,TRBV19,TRBD2
ASSVAGQALGAQH,TRBV27,TRBD1
ATAEPGETQY,TRBV15,NA
ASSQSRYNSPLH,TRBV4-1,NA
ASSLSYGDTQY,TRBV5-1,NA
ASSEIPRGGNQPQH,TRBV10-1,NA
AISEYMKTEAF,TRBV10-3,NA